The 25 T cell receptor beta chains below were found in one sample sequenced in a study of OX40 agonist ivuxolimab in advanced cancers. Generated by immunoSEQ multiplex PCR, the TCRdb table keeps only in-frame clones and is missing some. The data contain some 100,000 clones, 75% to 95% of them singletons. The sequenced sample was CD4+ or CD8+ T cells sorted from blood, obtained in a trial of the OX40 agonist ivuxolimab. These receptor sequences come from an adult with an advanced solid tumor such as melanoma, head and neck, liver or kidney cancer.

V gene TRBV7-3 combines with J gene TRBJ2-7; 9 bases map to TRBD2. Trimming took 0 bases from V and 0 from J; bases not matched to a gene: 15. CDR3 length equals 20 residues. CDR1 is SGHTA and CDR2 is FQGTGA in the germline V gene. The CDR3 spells CASSLTRPSGRSLSSYEQYF. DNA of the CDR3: TGTGCCAGCAGCTTAACGAGACCCAGCGGGAGGTCCCTCAGCTCCTACGAGCAGTACTTC.

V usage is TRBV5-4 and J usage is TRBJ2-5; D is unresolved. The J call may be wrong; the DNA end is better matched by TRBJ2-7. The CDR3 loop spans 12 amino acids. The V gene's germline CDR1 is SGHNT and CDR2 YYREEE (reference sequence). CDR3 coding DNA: TGTGCCAGCAGCTTAGGTGGGTACGAGCAGTACTTC. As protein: CASSLGGYEQYF.

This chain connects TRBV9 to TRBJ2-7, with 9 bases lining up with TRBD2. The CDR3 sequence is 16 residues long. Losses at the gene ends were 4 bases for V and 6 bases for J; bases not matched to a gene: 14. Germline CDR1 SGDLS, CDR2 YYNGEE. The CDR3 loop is CASSPSGTSGRREQYF. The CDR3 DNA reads TGTGCCAGCAGCCCTTCCGGGACCAGCGGGAGGCGCGAGCAGTACTTC.

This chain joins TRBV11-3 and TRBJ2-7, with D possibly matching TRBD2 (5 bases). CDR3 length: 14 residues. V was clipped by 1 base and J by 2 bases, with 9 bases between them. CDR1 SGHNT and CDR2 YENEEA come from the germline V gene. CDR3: CASSLGPAAYEQYF. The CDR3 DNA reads TGTGCCAGCAGCTTAGGCCCAGCGGCCTACGAGCAGTACTTC.

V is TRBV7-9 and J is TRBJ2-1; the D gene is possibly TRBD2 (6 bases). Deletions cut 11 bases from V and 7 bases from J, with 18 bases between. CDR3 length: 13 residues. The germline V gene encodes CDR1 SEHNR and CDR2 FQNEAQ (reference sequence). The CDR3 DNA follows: TGTGCCTCCCAGATGGGTAGCGGTAATGAGCAGTTCTTC. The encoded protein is CASQMGSGNEQFF.

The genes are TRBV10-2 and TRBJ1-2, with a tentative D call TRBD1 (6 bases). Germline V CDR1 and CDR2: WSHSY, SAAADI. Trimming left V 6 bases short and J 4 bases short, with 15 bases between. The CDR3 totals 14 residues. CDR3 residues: CASRDSGFPYGYTF. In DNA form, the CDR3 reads TGCGCCAGCAGGGACAGCGGTTTCCCCTATGGCTACACCTTC.

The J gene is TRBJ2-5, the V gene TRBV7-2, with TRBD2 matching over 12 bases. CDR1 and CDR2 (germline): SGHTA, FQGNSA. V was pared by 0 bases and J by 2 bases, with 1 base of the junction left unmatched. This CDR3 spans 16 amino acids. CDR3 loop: CASSLALAGGQETQYF. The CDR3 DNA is TGTGCCAGCAGCTTAGCGCTAGCGGGAGGGCAAGAGACCCAGTACTTC. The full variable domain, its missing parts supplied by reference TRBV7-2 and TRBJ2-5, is GAGVSQSPSNKVTEKGKDVELRCDPISGHTALYWYRQSLGQGLEFLIYFQGNSAPDKSGLPSDRFSAERTGGSVSTLTIQRTQQEDSAVYLCASSLALAGGQETQYFGPGTRLLVL.

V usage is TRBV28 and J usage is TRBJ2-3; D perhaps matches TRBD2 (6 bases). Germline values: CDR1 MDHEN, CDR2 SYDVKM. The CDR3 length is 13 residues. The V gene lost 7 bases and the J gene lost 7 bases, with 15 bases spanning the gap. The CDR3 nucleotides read TGTGCCAGCACCGGGAGCATCGGGAATACGCAGTATTTT. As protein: CASTGSIGNTQYF.

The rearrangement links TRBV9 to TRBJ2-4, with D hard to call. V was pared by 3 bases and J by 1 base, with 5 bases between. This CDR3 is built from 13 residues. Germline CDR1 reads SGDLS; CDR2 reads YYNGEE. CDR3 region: CASSGTAKNIQYF. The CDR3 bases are TGTGCCAGCAGCGGAACTGCCAAAAACATTCAGTACTTC.

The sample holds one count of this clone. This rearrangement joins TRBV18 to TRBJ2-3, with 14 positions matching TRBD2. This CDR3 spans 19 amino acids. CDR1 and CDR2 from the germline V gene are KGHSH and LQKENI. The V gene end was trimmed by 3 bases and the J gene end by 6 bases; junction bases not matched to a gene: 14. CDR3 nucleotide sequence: TGTGCCAGCTCACCCCGCCTGGCGACTAGCGGGAGGGCCGTGGATACGCAGTATTTT. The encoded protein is CASSPRLATSGRAVDTQYF.

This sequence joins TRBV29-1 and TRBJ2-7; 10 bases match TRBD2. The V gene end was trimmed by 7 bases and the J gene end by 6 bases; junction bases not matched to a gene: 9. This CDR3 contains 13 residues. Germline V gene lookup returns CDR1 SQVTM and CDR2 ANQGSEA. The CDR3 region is CSAGELAGAEQYF. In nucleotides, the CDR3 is TGCAGCGCGGGGGAGCTAGCGGGAGCCGAGCAGTACTTC.

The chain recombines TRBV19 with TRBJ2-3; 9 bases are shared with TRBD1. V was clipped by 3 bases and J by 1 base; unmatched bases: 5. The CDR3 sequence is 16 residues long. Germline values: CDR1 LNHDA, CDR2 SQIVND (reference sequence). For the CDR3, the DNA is TGTGCCAGTAGTATGAGGACAGGGGTCGGCACAGATACGCAGTATTTT. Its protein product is CASSMRTGVGTDTQYF.

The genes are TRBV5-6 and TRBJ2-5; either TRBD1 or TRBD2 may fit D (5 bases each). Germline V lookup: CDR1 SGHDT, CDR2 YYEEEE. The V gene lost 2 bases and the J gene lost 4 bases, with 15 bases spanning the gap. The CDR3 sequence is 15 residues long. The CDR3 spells CASSLAGFGAETQYF. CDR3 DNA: TGTGCCAGCAGCTTAGCCGGGTTCGGGGCAGAGACCCAGTACTTC.

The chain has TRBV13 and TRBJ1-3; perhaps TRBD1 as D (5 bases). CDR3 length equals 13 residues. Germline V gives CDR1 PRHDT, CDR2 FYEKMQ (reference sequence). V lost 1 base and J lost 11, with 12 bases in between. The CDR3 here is CASSLDLGRAIYF. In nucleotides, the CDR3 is TGTGCCAGCAGCTTAGATCTGGGGCGAGCCATATATTTT.

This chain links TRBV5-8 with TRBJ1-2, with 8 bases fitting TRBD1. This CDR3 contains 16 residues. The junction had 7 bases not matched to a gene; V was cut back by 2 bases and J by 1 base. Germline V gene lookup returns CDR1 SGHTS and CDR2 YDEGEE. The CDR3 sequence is CASSFVGTGRNYGYTF. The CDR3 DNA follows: TGTGCCAGCAGCTTTGTTGGGACAGGCCGTAACTATGGCTACACCTTC.

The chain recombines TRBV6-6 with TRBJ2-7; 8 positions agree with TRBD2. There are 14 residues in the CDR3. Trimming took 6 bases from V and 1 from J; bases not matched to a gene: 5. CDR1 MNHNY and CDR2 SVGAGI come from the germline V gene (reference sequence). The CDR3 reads CASRAGTRSYEQYF. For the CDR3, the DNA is TGTGCCAGCAGGGCCGGGACTAGGTCCTACGAGCAGTACTTC.

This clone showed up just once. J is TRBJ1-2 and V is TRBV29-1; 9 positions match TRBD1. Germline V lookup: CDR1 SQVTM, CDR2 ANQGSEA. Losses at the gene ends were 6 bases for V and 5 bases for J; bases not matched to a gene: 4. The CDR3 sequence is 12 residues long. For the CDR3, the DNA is TGCAGCGTGGGACAGGGACAGTATGGCTACACCTTC. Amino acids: CSVGQGQYGYTF. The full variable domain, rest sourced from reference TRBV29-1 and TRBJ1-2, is SAVISQKPSRDICQRGTSLTIQCQVDSQVTMMFWYRQQPGQSLTLIATANQGSEATYESGFVIDKFPISRPNLTFSTLTVSNMSPEDSSIYLCSVGQGQYGYTFGSGTRLTVV.

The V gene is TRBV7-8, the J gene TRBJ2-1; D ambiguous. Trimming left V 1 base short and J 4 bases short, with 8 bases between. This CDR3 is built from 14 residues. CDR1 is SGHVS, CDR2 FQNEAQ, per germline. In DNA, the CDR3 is TGTGCCAGCAGCTTAGAACGGGTGTACAATGAGCAGTTCTTC. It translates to CASSLERVYNEQFF.

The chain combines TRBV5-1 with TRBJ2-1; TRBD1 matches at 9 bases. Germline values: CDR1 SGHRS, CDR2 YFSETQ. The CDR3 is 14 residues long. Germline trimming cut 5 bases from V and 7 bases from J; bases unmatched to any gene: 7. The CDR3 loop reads CASRRDRAGNEQFF. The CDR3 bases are TGCGCCAGCAGGAGGGACAGGGCCGGTAATGAGCAGTTCTTC.

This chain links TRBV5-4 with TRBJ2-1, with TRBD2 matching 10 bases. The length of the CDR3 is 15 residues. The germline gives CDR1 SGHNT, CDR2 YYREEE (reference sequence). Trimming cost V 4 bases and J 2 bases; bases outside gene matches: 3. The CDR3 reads CASSIAGGTYNEQFF. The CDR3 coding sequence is TGTGCCAGCAGCATAGCGGGAGGAACCTACAATGAGCAGTTCTTC.

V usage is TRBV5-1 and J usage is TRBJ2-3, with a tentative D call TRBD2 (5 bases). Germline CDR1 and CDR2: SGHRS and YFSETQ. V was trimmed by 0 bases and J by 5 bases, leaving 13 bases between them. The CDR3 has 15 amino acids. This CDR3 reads CASSLAGSRGDTQYF. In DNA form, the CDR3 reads TGCGCCAGCAGCTTGGCCGGTAGCCGGGGAGATACGCAGTATTTT.

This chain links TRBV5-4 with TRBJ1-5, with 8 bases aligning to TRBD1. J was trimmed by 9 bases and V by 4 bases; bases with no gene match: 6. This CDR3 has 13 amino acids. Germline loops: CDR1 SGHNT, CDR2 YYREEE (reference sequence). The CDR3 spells CASSPGGTGPQHF. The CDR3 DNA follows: TGTGCCAGCAGCCCCGGGGGGACAGGGCCCCAGCATTTT. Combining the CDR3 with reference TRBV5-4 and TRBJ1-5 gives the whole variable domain ETGVTQSPTHLIKTRGQQVTLRCSSQSGHNTVSWYQQALGQGPQFIFQYYREEENGRGNFPPRFSGLQFPNYSSELNVNALELDDSALYLCASSPGGTGPQHFGDGTRLSIL.

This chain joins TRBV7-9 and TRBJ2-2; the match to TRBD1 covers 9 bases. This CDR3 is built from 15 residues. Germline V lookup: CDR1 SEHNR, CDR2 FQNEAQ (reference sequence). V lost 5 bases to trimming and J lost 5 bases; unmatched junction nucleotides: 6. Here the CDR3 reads CASSGSGQGTGELFF. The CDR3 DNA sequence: TGTGCCAGCAGCGGATCGGGACAGGGAACCGGGGAGCTGTTTTTT.

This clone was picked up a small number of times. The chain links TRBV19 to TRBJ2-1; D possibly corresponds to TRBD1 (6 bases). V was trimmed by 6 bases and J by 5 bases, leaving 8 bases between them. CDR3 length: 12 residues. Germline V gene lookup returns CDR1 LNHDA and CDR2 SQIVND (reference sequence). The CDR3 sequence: CASSGQNNEQFF. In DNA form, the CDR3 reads TGTGCCAGTAGCGGACAGAACAATGAGCAGTTCTTC.

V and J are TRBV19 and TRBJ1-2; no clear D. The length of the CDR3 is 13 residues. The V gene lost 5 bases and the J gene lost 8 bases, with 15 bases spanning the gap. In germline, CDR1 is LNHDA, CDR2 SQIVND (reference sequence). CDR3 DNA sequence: TGTGCCAGTAGTCTACTATCATCTGGGGGCTACACCTTC. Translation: CASSLLSSGGYTF.